This passage covers 15 T cell receptor beta chains from one sample sequenced in a study of CD8 T cells in Susac syndrome. Random hexamers were used to reverse transcribe an amount of roughly 0.45 to 1 ug RNA. TCRdb analysed the immunoSEQ multiplex PCR reads with MiXCR anew, one entry per CDR3 protein. The sample has 150,000 to 200,000 distinct CDR3 sequences, 93% seen once. Material for sequencing was CD4+ T cells from PBMCs. Receptors originate from a human donor in good health.

The gene calls are TRBV6-1 and TRBJ2-7, with TRBD2 identical over 8 bases. Germline V gene data show CDR1 as MNHNS and CDR2 as SASEGT. There are 15 residues in the CDR3. J gave up 3 bases and V 8 bases, and 12 bases lay outside the gene matches. CDR3 DNA: TGTGCCAGCCAGTACGTTTCGGGGGGGCTCTACGAGCAGTACTTC. Protein product: CASQYVSGGLYEQYF.

The chain couples TRBV29-1 to TRBJ2-1; D gene unclear. Germline V CDR1 and CDR2: SQVTM, ANQGSEA. The CDR3 is 13 amino acids. Deletions cut 2 bases from V and 8 bases from J, with 13 bases between. The DNA for the CDR3 is TGCAGCGTTGAACCCCTCGAGCGTGATGAGCAGTTCTTC. Its translation: CSVEPLERDEQFF.

The rearrangement joins TRBV7-2 to TRBJ2-7; D is ambiguous. The germline V and J ends were trimmed by 5 bases and 0 bases, with 11 bases remaining between them. CDR3 length: 14 residues. Germline lookup yields CDR1 SGHTA and CDR2 FQGNSA. CDR3 sequence reads: CASSLRRSSYEQYF. In DNA, the CDR3 is TGTGCCAGCAGCCTCCGACGTAGCTCCTACGAGCAGTACTTC.

This clonotype is a singleton in its sample. The chain has TRBV10-3 and TRBJ2-5; 9 bases map to TRBD2. J gave up 2 bases and V 0 bases, and 1 base lay outside the gene matches. This CDR3 is 15 amino acids long. Germline V CDR1 and CDR2: ENHRY, SYGVKD. The CDR3 protein is CAISESTSGQETQYF. DNA for the CDR3: TGTGCCATCAGTGAGTCGACTAGCGGACAAGAGACCCAGTACTTC.

This clonotype showed up just a few times. V and J are TRBV9 and TRBJ2-2, with D unclear. Trimming cost V 0 bases and J 2 bases, with 8 bases left between them. Germline V gene lookup returns CDR1 SGDLS and CDR2 YYNGEE. The length of the CDR3 is 15 residues. The CDR3 bases are TGTGCCAGCAGCGTAGGGCAGACTAACACCGGGGAGCTGTTTTTT. This sequence encodes CASSVGQTNTGELFF. Filled out from reference TRBV9 and TRBJ2-2, the complete variable domain reads DSGVTQTPKHLITATGQRVTLRCSPRSGDLSVYWYQQSLDQGLQFLIQYYNGEERAKGNILERFSAQQFPDLHSELNLSSLELGDSALYFCASSVGQTNTGELFFGEGSRLTVL.

This chain uses TRBV14 with TRBJ1-2, with D unclear. Trimming took off 1 base at V and 4 bases at J, with 4 bases between the two ends. Germline V lookup: CDR1 SGHDN, CDR2 FVKESK. The CDR3 is 12 amino acids. The CDR3 spells CASSQASYGYTF. DNA of the CDR3: TGTGCCAGCAGCCAAGCAAGCTATGGCTACACCTTC.

The chain recombines TRBV12-5 with TRBJ2-3; 8 bases agree with TRBD1. The J segment lost 1 base and the V segment lost 6 bases, leaving 6 bases of the junction unmatched. The CDR3 loop spans 15 amino acids. In germline, CDR1 is LGHNT, CDR2 FRNRAP. In DNA form, the CDR3 reads TGTGCTAGTGGAACGGGACAGGTTGGCACAGATACGCAGTATTTT. Its protein is CASGTGQVGTDTQYF.

CDR3 sequence: CASRQSAGNAQETQYF. The CDR3 coding sequence is TGTGCCAGCAGACAGTCAGCGGGGAACGCCCAAGAGACCCAGTACTTC. The V and J genes are TRBV6-2 or TRBV6-3 and TRBJ2-5; 7 nucleotides line up with TRBD2. The ends lost 6 bases at V and 1 base at J; junction bases unmatched: 11. The CDR3 spans 16 residues. CDR1 is MNHEY and CDR2 is SVGEGT in the germline V gene.

The chain uses TRBV6-5 and TRBJ1-2; D is perhaps TRBD1 (5 bases). The germline V and J ends were trimmed by 0 bases and 8 bases, with 19 bases remaining between them. The germline gives CDR1 MNHEY, CDR2 SVGAGI. CDR3 length: 16 residues. In nucleotides, the CDR3 is TGTGCCAGCAGTTACTCGATCCTAGACATGGACAAGGGCTACACCTTC. This gives the protein CASSYSILDMDKGYTF.

The V and J genes are TRBV20-1 and TRBJ2-3; 7 bases align to TRBD2. The CDR3 totals 12 residues. CDR1 is DFQATT and CDR2 is SNEGSKA in the germline V gene (reference sequence). V shed 7 bases and J 2 bases; nucleotides not matched to a gene: 3. Here the CDR3 reads CSVRLATDTQYF. CDR3 sequence (DNA): TGCAGTGTAAGACTAGCCACAGATACGCAGTATTTT.

The rearrangement uses TRBV12-3 or TRBV12-4 and TRBJ2-2; possibly TRBD1 for D (5 bases). The CDR3 totals 14 residues. V lost 8 bases to trimming and J lost 1 base, with 11 bases between them. The CDR3 nucleotides are TGTGCCAGCGAACGAACAGGGAACACCGGGGAGCTGTTTTTT. It translates to CASERTGNTGELFF.

The V and J genes are TRBV5-1 and TRBJ2-2, with a possible D match to TRBD1 (5 bases). Trimming took 4 bases from V and 1 from J, leaving 8 bases between them. CDR1 is SGHRS and CDR2 is YFSETQ in the germline V gene. CDR3 length equals 14 residues. The CDR3 here is CASSPTGNTGELFF. The CDR3 DNA reads as TGCGCCAGCAGCCCTACAGGGAACACCGGGGAGCTGTTTTTT.

CDR3 coding DNA: TGCAGTGCTAGAGATTTCCGGGGGGTACCTACCCAGTACTTC. This sequence encodes CSARDFRGVPTQYF. This chain uses TRBV20-1 with TRBJ2-5; 7 positions agree with TRBD2. Losses at the gene ends were 0 bases for V and 8 bases for J; bases not matched to a gene: 9. This CDR3 region has 14 residues. Germline CDR1 reads DFQATT; CDR2 reads SNEGSKA (reference sequence).

This clonotype was counted a single time. This chain links TRBV6-5 with TRBJ2-7, with TRBD1 matching 9 bases. CDR1 and CDR2 (germline): MNHEY, SVGAGI. The CDR3 covers 14 residues. The V and J ends lost 6 bases and 4 bases, in that order; junction bases with no gene match: 7. The CDR3 here is CASSLQGAAYEQYF. As DNA, the CDR3 is TGTGCCAGCAGCTTACAGGGGGCGGCGTACGAGCAGTACTTC.

The V call is TRBV2, the J call TRBJ2-5, with D unclear. With 7 bases removed from V and 3 bases from J, the gap between germline ends came to 6 bases. Germline V gene data show CDR1 as SNHLY and CDR2 as FYNNEI. The CDR3 length is 11 residues. The CDR3 protein is CASTIEETQYF. As DNA, the CDR3 is TGTGCCAGCACCATCGAAGAGACCCAGTACTTC.